This T cell receptor beta chain was observed in a study of identical twins. V shed 5 bases and J shed 0 bases, with 12 bases lying between them. The germline CDR1 and CDR2 sequences are DFQATT and SNEGSKA (reference sequence). This CDR3 contains 14 residues. TCRdb re-derived calls from the 5' RACE reads in MiXCR, one entry per CDR3 protein. Among hundreds of thousands of distinct CDR3 sequences listed, roughly 20% were seen once. This sample was shared with a second study, whose subject was T cells expressing NK-cell markers. That paper adds: Obtained from sorted CD3+CD56+NKG2C+, CD3+CD56+NKG2C- and CD3+CD56-NKG2C+ T cells were the TCR beta repertoires. CD8+ T cells in 5 or 6 donors included dominant NKG2C+ clonotypes at roughly 1.0-7.5%.

This chain uses TRBV20-1 with TRBJ2-3, with D possibly being TRBD1 (7 bases). Material: PBMCs. This sequence originates from a woman between 18 and 30 years old in good health. CDR3 coding DNA: TGCAGTGCTGCGGGACAGTCTAGCACAGATACGCAGTATTTT. Translation gives CSAAGQSSTDTQYF.